Listed here are 5 T cell receptor beta chains from one sample, sequenced in a study of T cell repertoires in cytomegalovirus infection. For these receptors, no antigen is known. A single record per CDR3 protein comes from TCRdb applying MiXCR to the reads. Of some 900,000 distinct CDR3 sequences in the sample, around a third were seen once. Sequencing used cultured CD8+ T cells from PBMCs, obtained from culture after CMV antigen stimulation. These receptors came from a human donor in good health (CMV status not recorded). Some clones in this sample may be carry-over from other donors' samples.

This clonotype was detected a few times. V usage is TRBV2 and J usage is TRBJ1-1; D unresolved. Trimming shortened V by 4 bases and J by 9 bases, and 9 bases separated the two germline ends. Germline lookup yields CDR1 SNHLY and CDR2 FYNNEI. The CDR3 length is 11 residues. CDR3 in amino acids: CASSVGSKAFF. Here the CDR3 DNA reads TGTGCCAGCAGTGTGGGCAGTAAAGCTTTCTTT. Combining the CDR3 with reference TRBV2 and TRBJ1-1 gives the whole variable domain EPEVTQTPSHQVTQMGQEVILRCVPISNHLYFYWYRQILGQKVEFLVSFYNNEISEKSEIFDDQFSVERPDGSNFTLKIRSTKLEDSAMYFCASSVGSKAFFGQGTRLTVV.

There are a few counts of this clonotype. The V and J genes are TRBV12-3 or TRBV12-4 and TRBJ2-3, with D maybe TRBD2 (5 bases). V lost 3 bases and J lost 3, with 16 bases in between. This CDR3 region has 16 residues. The CDR3 protein is CASSFQAQRRTDTQYF. The CDR3 DNA sequence: TGTGCCAGCAGTTTTCAGGCGCAAAGGAGGACAGATACGCAGTATTTT.

V and J are TRBV10-2 and TRBJ2-7, with TRBD2 matching 8 bases. The V gene's germline CDR1 is WSHSY and CDR2 SAAADI. V gave up 5 bases and J gave up 4 bases; unmatched junction bases: 4. The CDR3 length is 13 residues. CDR3 protein: CASSQLAVYEQYF. CDR3 sequence (DNA): TGCGCCAGCAGTCAACTAGCGGTATACGAGCAGTACTTC.

This clonotype has only a few counts. The V gene is TRBV6-1, the J gene TRBJ2-7, with D maybe TRBD1 (5 bases). Germline CDR1 reads MNHNS; CDR2 reads SASEGT. CDR3 size: 14 residues. The ends were cut back, 3 bases at V and 4 bases at J, with 13 bases in the middle. The CDR3 coding sequence is TGTGCCAGCAGTGAGGTACAGGAGCATTACGAGCAGTACGTC. It specifies CASSEVQEHYEQYV.

A few counts support this clonotype. This chain links TRBV6-1 with TRBJ2-7; tentative D call: TRBD2 (6 bases). Deletions cut 2 bases from V and 0 bases from J, with 14 bases between. The CDR3 sequence is 16 residues long. Germline assignment: CDR1 MNHNS and CDR2 SASEGT. The CDR3 DNA reads TGTGCCAGCAGTGAATGGTGGAGGGAGAGCTCCTACGAGCAGTACGTC. This encodes CASSEWWRESSYEQYV.